There are many counts of the clone carrying this T cell receptor beta chain. The controls, all healthy individuals, were blood bank volunteers in Maryland, USA. PBMCs stored at -80 C, numbering 2 million, were the origin of the unsorted libraries. The record originates from a study of neurological immune-mediated disorders. Each CDR3 protein gets one entry after TCRdb re-called the 5' RACE reads with MiXCR. This sample has about 76,000 distinct CDR3 sequences, with roughly 15% found just once. Germline V gene sequence: CDR1 SGHRS, CDR2 YFSETQ. V lost 4 bases, J lost 6 bases, and 16 bases lay in between. The CDR3 extends over 15 amino acids.

This sequence was found in a woman aged 40 to 50 in good health. The V and J genes are TRBV5-1 and TRBJ2-2, with a weak D call TRBD2 (6 bases). The specimen was PBMCs. The CDR3 DNA reads TGCGCCAGCAGCGCTGGGACCTCGGGGGCCGGGGAGCTGTTTTTT. This gives the protein CASSAGTSGAGELFF.